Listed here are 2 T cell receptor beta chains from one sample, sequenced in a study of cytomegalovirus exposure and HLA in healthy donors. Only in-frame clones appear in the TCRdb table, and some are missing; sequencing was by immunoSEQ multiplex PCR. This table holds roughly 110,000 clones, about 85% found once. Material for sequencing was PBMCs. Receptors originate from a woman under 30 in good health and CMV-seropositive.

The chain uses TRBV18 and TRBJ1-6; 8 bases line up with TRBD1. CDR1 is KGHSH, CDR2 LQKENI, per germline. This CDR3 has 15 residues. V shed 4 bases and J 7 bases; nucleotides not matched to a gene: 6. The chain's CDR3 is CASSLTGAGNSPLHF. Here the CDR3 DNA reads TGTGCCAGCTCACTGACAGGGGCTGGGAATTCACCCCTCCACTTT.

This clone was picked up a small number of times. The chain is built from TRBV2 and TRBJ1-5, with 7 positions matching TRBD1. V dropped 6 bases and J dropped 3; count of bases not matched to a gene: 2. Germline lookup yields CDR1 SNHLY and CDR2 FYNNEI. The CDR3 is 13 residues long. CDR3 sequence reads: CASRGTDNQPQHF. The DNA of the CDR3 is TGTGCCAGCAGGGGGACAGACAATCAGCCCCAGCATTTT. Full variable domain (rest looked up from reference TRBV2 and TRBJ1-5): EPEVTQTPSHQVTQMGQEVILRCVPISNHLYFYWYRQILGQKVEFLVSFYNNEISEKSEIFDDQFSVERPDGSNFTLKIRSTKLEDSAMYFCASRGTDNQPQHFGDGTRLSIL.